Listed below are T cell receptor beta chains from one sample, sequenced in a study of lymphopenia after photon versus proton radiotherapy. Measured with immunoSEQ multiplex PCR; TCRdb has only the in-frame clones, and not every one. The table has approximately 65,000 clones, 75% to 90% seen once. Here the sequenced sample was peripheral blood, taken from a patient treated with proton-based radiotherapy. The origin of the receptors is a man at least 80 years old with esophageal cancer. Both conserved end residues are part of each CDR3. Each record gives: CDR3 DNA, CDR3 protein, V gene, clone size, J gene, D gene. D genes are given only for firm matches. Not every row has a clone size; where given, it reads once, few, many or a size class.

DNA: TGTGCCAGTCGCGACACTAGTAGGGGGGGCAGTTATAGCAATCAGCCCCAGCATTTT
CDR3: CASRDTSRGGSYSNQPQHF
V: TRBV19
size: -
J: TRBJ1-5
D: -

DNA: TGTGCCAGCAGCTTAGATGGGGACATTTATCAGCCCCAGCATTTT
CDR3: CASSLDGDIYQPQHF
V: TRBV7-2
size: once
J: TRBJ1-5
D: -

DNA: TGTGCCAGCAGCCATAGAAGGGCAGGGGCGAGCCGCTCCTACAATGAGCAGTTCTTC
CDR3: CASSHRRAGASRSYNEQFF
V: TRBV14
size: once
J: TRBJ2-1
D: -

DNA: TGTGCCAGCTCACCCGTCGAGGATGCGCCCCAGCATTTT
CDR3: CASSPVEDAPQHF
V: TRBV18
size: -
J: TRBJ1-5
D: -

DNA: TGCGCCAGCAGAGACAGGGCTGATGAAAAACTGTTTTTT
CDR3: CASRDRADEKLFF
V: TRBV4-3
size: -
J: TRBJ1-4
D: TRBD1

DNA: TGCGCCAGCCGGGACAGTCCGGGTAAGCAGTTCTTC
CDR3: CASRDSPGKQFF
V: TRBV10-2
size: once
J: TRBJ2-1
D: TRBD1

DNA: TGTGCCAGCAGCCCCTTAGCGGGAGAGGCTTTCGATGAGCAGTTCTTC
CDR3: CASSPLAGEAFDEQFF
V: TRBV9
size: -
J: TRBJ2-1
D: TRBD2

DNA: TGTGCCACCAGCAGAGAACTAGGACTCAGTTACGAGCAGTACTTC
CDR3: CATSRELGLSYEQYF
V: TRBV15
size: -
J: TRBJ2-7
D: -

DNA: TGCGCCAGCAGCCTAAACCAACCAGGAGTCTACGAGCAGTACTTC
CDR3: CASSLNQPGVYEQYF
V: TRBV23-1
size: -
J: TRBJ2-7
D: -

DNA: TGCAGCGTTGAGGTTGGACAGTCCTACGAGCAGTACTTC
CDR3: CSVEVGQSYEQYF
V: TRBV29-1
size: -
J: TRBJ2-7
D: -

DNA: TGTGCCTGGTCAGAAATCAATAGCAATCAGCCCCAGCATTTT
CDR3: CAWSEINSNQPQHF
V: TRBV30
size: -
J: TRBJ1-5
D: -

DNA: TGTGCCAGCACCTGGGGTCGTAGTGAGCAGTTCTTC
CDR3: CASTWGRSEQFF
V: TRBV28
size: -
J: TRBJ2-1
D: -

DNA: TGCGCCAGCAGCTTCAGGGGGCCAGACACCGGGGAGCTGTTTTTT
CDR3: CASSFRGPDTGELFF
V: TRBV5-1
size: -
J: TRBJ2-2
D: TRBD1

DNA: TGTGCCAGCAGCTTGGCTGTCGGGGGGGACGCAGATACGCAGTATTTT
CDR3: CASSLAVGGDADTQYF
V: TRBV5-4
size: -
J: TRBJ2-3
D: TRBD2

DNA: TGTGCCAGCAGCTCCCCGGTGGTGAGAAATGAGCAGTTCTTC
CDR3: CASSSPVVRNEQFF
V: TRBV7-9
size: -
J: TRBJ2-1
D: -

DNA: TGTGCCAGCAGTTCACAGGGTCTTGAGCAGTACTTC
CDR3: CASSSQGLEQYF
V: TRBV7-2
size: -
J: TRBJ2-7
D: -

DNA: TGTGCCAGCAGTCGGGCAGGGGAAGAGACCCAGTACTTC
CDR3: CASSRAGEETQYF
V: TRBV6-5
size: -
J: TRBJ2-5
D: -

DNA: TGTGCCAGCGGGACGTCGGGGAGTGAAAAACTGTTTTTT
CDR3: CASGTSGSEKLFF
V: TRBV6-5
size: -
J: TRBJ1-4
D: -

DNA: TGTGCCATCAGTGTCGGCGGGGGGGCCCGTACAGATACGCAGTATTTT
CDR3: CAISVGGGARTDTQYF
V: TRBV10-3
size: -
J: TRBJ2-3
D: TRBD2

DNA: TGCGCCAGCAGCTTGCCCGCAGGGCTAGCGGATAGTTACAATGAGCAGTTCTTC
CDR3: CASSLPAGLADSYNEQFF
V: TRBV5-1
size: -
J: TRBJ2-1
D: TRBD2

DNA: TGTGCCAGCAGACCCTGGCGCAGGCAGACTGTCGTCAACACCGGGGAGCTGTTTTTT
CDR3: CASRPWRRQTVVNTGELFF
V: TRBV28
size: -
J: TRBJ2-2
D: -

DNA: TGTGCCAGCAGTGTCAAGTCAGGTTACAATCAGCCCCAGCATTTT
CDR3: CASSVKSGYNQPQHF
V: TRBV2
size: -
J: TRBJ1-5
D: -

DNA: TGTGCCAGCAGACCCAGGGGACAGGGGGTAGAGACCCAGTACTTC
CDR3: CASRPRGQGVETQYF
V: TRBV6-1
size: -
J: TRBJ2-5
D: TRBD1

DNA: TGTGCCAGCAGCTTAAGCACAGATACGCAGTATTTT
CDR3: CASSLSTDTQYF
V: TRBV7-6
size: -
J: TRBJ2-3
D: -

DNA: TGTGCCAGCAGTTACTCGTCTTCTTACGGGGAGCTGTTTTTT
CDR3: CASSYSSSYGELFF
V: TRBV6-6
size: -
J: TRBJ2-2
D: -

DNA: TGTGCCAGCAGCTTAGTAGGTCGGGAGACCCAGTACTTC
CDR3: CASSLVGRETQYF
V: TRBV13
size: -
J: TRBJ2-5
D: -

DNA: TGTGCCAGCAGCTTAGGAGCTGGACAGCGTTACGAGCAGTACTTC
CDR3: CASSLGAGQRYEQYF
V: TRBV7-8
size: -
J: TRBJ2-7
D: -

DNA: TGTGCCAGCAAGGAGGTGGGAGCAGGGGGAGCAGATACGCAGTATTTT
CDR3: CASKEVGAGGADTQYF
V: TRBV2
size: -
J: TRBJ2-3
D: TRBD1

DNA: TGTGCCAGCAGCTTAGCACTAGTGGAGACCCAGTACTTC
CDR3: CASSLALVETQYF
V: TRBV7-2
size: -
J: TRBJ2-5
D: -

DNA: TGTGCCAGCAGCGTGAGACGCGCGGGCCCGGCCGAGCAGTACTTC
CDR3: CASSVRRAGPAEQYF
V: TRBV7-2
size: -
J: TRBJ2-7
D: -

DNA: TGTGCCTGGAGTGTAGGCAGTAGCAATGAGCAGTTCTTC
CDR3: CAWSVGSSNEQFF
V: TRBV30
size: once
J: TRBJ2-1
D: -

DNA: TGTGCCAGCAGCTTACGGCTAGCGGGACGGCCAGAGACCCAGTACTTC
CDR3: CASSLRLAGRPETQYF
V: TRBV7-8
size: -
J: TRBJ2-5
D: TRBD2

DNA: TGTGCCAGCAGCGGTCGCAGGGGCGGATTCTACGAGCAGTACTTC
CDR3: CASSGRRGGFYEQYF
V: TRBV11-2
size: -
J: TRBJ2-7
D: -

DNA: TGTGCCAGCAGCGCCCCCCCCCGGACAGGGCGTAATGAGCAGTTCTTC
CDR3: CASSAPPRTGRNEQFF
V: TRBV9
size: -
J: TRBJ2-1
D: TRBD1

DNA: TGCGCCAGCAGCCAAGATGGAGATGACAGTTATGGCTACACCTTC
CDR3: CASSQDGDDSYGYTF
V: TRBV4-3
size: -
J: TRBJ1-2
D: -

DNA: TGTGCCAGCAGCCCCCTGACAGGGAGTAATGAGCAGTTCTTC
CDR3: CASSPLTGSNEQFF
V: TRBV7-2
size: -
J: TRBJ2-1
D: TRBD1

DNA: TGCGCCAGCAGCCTTAGGACGGGGAATGAAAAACTGTTTTTT
CDR3: CASSLRTGNEKLFF
V: TRBV4-3
size: once
J: TRBJ1-4
D: -

DNA: TGTGCCAGCAGCAAAGCCGGCTACAGCAACACTGAAGCTTTCTTT
CDR3: CASSKAGYSNTEAFF
V: TRBV21-1
size: -
J: TRBJ1-1
D: -

DNA: TGTGCCAGCAGCGTAGCAGGCCGCTCCTACGAGCAGTACTTC
CDR3: CASSVAGRSYEQYF
V: TRBV9
size: -
J: TRBJ2-7
D: -

DNA: TGTGCCAGCATCCTTAGAGGAGCGGGGGCAGCCGGGGAGCTGTTTTTT
CDR3: CASILRGAGAAGELFF
V: TRBV13
size: -
J: TRBJ2-2
D: TRBD2

DNA: TGTGCCAGCAGCTCTGTGACTGAAGCTTTCTTT
CDR3: CASSSVTEAFF
V: TRBV11-2
size: once
J: TRBJ1-1
D: -

DNA: TGTGCCAGCAGCTTGGACAGGGTAGCTGGAAACACCATATATTTT
CDR3: CASSLDRVAGNTIYF
V: TRBV5-4
size: -
J: TRBJ1-3
D: -

DNA: TGCGCCAGCAGCCAGGCCCGGACAGGGGCTTCCTACGAGCAGTACTTC
CDR3: CASSQARTGASYEQYF
V: TRBV4-1
size: -
J: TRBJ2-7
D: TRBD1

DNA: TGCGCCCGCAGCTTGGCCGGGCGGGGGGGCCACACAGATACGCAGTATTTT
CDR3: CARSLAGRGGHTDTQYF
V: TRBV5-1
size: -
J: TRBJ2-3
D: TRBD2

DNA: TGTGCCAGTTCCCCTGGGACAGGGGGCCCCTACGAGCAGTACTTC
CDR3: CASSPGTGGPYEQYF
V: TRBV19
size: -
J: TRBJ2-7
D: TRBD1

DNA: TGTGCCAGCAGCTTAGGGCCGACAGGGATCTCTGGAAACACCATATATTTT
CDR3: CASSLGPTGISGNTIYF
V: TRBV7-6
size: -
J: TRBJ1-3
D: TRBD1

DNA: TGTGCCAGCTCACCACGTGCGGGAGTCGGAGGCACCGGGGAGCTGTTTTTT
CDR3: CASSPRAGVGGTGELFF
V: TRBV18
size: -
J: TRBJ2-2
D: TRBD2

DNA: TGTGCCATCAGTGAGGCTCAGGGGTTGGGTCGCTATGGCTACACCTTC
CDR3: CAISEAQGLGRYGYTF
V: TRBV10-3
size: -
J: TRBJ1-2
D: -

DNA: TGCGCCACCTCCCGGGACTTTAACACCGGGGAGCTGTTTTTT
CDR3: CATSRDFNTGELFF
V: TRBV5-1
size: -
J: TRBJ2-2
D: -